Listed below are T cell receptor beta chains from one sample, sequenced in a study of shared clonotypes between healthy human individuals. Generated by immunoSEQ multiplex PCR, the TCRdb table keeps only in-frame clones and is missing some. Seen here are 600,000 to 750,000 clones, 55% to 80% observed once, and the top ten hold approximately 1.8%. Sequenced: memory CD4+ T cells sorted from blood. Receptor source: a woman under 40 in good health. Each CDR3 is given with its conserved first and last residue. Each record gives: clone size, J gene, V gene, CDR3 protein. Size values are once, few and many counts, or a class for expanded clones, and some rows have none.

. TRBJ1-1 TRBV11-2 CASSLGQGEEAFF
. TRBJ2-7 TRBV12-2 CASRCRAWLASGEKSRYEQYF
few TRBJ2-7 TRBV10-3 CAISGLAGEEGEQYF
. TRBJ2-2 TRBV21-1 CASSSPQNTGELFF
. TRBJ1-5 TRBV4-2 CASSPRIGAGDLDGNQPQHF
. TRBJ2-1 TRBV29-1 CSVPLNEQFF
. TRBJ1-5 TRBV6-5 CASSYLLGSNQPQHF
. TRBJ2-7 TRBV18 CASSPASSGDPIEQYF
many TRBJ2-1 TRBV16 CASSPDTYNEQFF
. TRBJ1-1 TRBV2 CARGQGVGTEAFF
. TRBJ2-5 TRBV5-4 CASSAGGNKETQYF
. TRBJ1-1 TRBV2 CASTGGAGDTEAFF
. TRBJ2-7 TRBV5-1 CASSLTTGGRHEQYF
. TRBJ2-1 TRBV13 CASSLNGGWDNEQFF
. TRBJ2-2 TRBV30 CAWSLRTGELFF
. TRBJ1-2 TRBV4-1 CASSPPTGEFYGYTF
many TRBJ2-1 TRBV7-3 CASSLIHLQGNEQFF
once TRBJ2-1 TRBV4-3 CASSQFGEVFF
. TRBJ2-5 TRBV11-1 CASSHYGTSDQETQYF
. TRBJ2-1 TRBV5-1 CASGLAGSYNEQFF
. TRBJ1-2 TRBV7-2 CASSIMGYGYTF
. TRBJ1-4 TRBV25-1 CASSEHRTPTNEKLFF
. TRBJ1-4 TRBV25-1 CASSGIWGKLFF
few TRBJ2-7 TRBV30 CAWSYRGSFYEQYF
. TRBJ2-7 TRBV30 CAWSRASGRAVGEQYF
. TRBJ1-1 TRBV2 CASPQQGPNTEAFF
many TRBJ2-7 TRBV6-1 CASRTGGSYEQYF
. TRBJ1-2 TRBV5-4 CASRTGTGGDYGYTF